The source of this T cell receptor (beta chain) is a study of shared clonotypes between healthy human individuals (dated by TCRdb to 2018 to 2020). Concerning the study at large: A couple of women and three men aged 18 to 49 years were included in the cohort. To estimate repertoire size and how much clonotype sharing occurs between individuals, the study deeply sequenced the blood TCR repertoires of a handful of healthy adults. Libraries were prepared and TCR repertoires were sequenced by different laboratories using diverse techniques, in order to increase sequencing depth and limit assay-specific biases. Leukapheresis yielded between about 0.94 and 8.9 billion PBMCs per donor. For each donor, CD4 naive and CD4 memory were each run on three plates, CD8 naive on two plates, and CD8 memory on one plate.

The CDR3 holds 18 amino acids from the cysteine to the phenylalanine. CDR3 DNA only is kept here, 54 bases in frame from base 1. CDR1 and CDR2 (LGHNA, YNFKEQ) derive from the germline V gene. The trim is 0 bases for V and 3 bases for J, with a gap of 20 bases between the germline ends. Study-wide conclusions, independent of this receptor: Pairwise subsampling led to the expectation that sequencing depth would affect the degree of clonotype sharing among donors. Even with the large sequencing depth, rarefaction of the sorted-subset datasets indicated that sequencing was incomplete. Because the study included only a small number of donors, the genetic and exposure-history diversity represented was limited. Only blood was sampled, and tissue TCR repertoires likely differ from those in blood. Compared with non-shared clonotypes, clonotypes shared by all four sorted-subset donors had higher generation probabilities. Larger estimated clonotype richness was generally found for naive subsets than for memory subsets. About 5% of naive CD4, 3% to 4% of naive CD8, around 2.3% of memory CD4, and 0.4% of memory CD8 clonotypes were shared across several donors.

Using the deep immunoSEQ assay, multiplex PCR amplified TCR CDR3 regions from genomic DNA. Extracted genomic DNA from each cell subset was distributed evenly across all wells of several immunoSEQ 96-well plates, and each plate was treated as a replicate. Each replicate PCR for sorted subsets received roughly 0.2 ug genomic DNA, equal to about 30,000 T cell genomes. Purified libraries were measured with a Qubit 3.0 fluorometer, size-checked on a Bioanalyzer 2100, and measured again with the KAPA Library Quantification kit. Each immunoSEQ 96-well plate was sequenced on its own single-read 150-cycle Illumina NextSeq 550 flow cell. Under the source paper's analysis protocol: Because the immunoSEQ output included only junctional sequences and no quality scores, the filtering could not be the same as the filtering used for full-length reads. Sequences were annotated with PyIR, a Python wrapper for IgBLAST v1.9, using IMGT germline references to assign V/J genes and CDR3. Any read was removed if the V/J assignment was weak (E-value above 1e-6), the CDR3 was missing, or the read contained stop codons, out-of-frame junctions, or ambiguous translated residues. V3J clonotypes were defined by identical inferred V gene, J gene, and CDR3 amino acid sequence. Percentage overlap between repertoires was calculated by dividing the number of shared unique clonotypes by the size of the smaller repertoire. Three approaches were used to assess repertoire richness: RTK rarefaction, the Chao1 estimator, and Recon v2.1 estimates of unobserved clonotypes. For all TCRbeta clonotypes obtained by the gDNA method from a few donors, generation probabilities were computed with OLGA. The source is immuneACCESS, and TCRdb retained only in-frame sequences with V and J called. Part of the clones is not carried over; for the studies checked, unresolved V genes explain less than half of this, and the remainder is unexplained. Clonal size and the V and J genes are those of that table, whereas D and trimming came from the DNA. This sample comprises roughly 2.2 million clones, just under 95% of them detected only once. The ten largest clones add up to approximately 0.39% of the sample.

The donors were healthy, HIV-negative adults who had no recently reported acute infections or vaccinations. All donors were Caucasian adults living in Nashville, Tennessee, USA. Magnetic negative selection was used to enrich CD4+ T cells, after which naive cells were positively selected on CD45RA and the negative fraction became the memory subset. Blood was obtained by leukapheresis, after which PBMCs were separated by Ficoll-Histopaque density gradient centrifugation and cryopreserved in liquid nitrogen vapor phase. Analytical flow cytometry was used to check the purity and quantity of every magnetically sorted T cell population. Each sorted fraction had its genomic DNA isolated and then quantified by UV absorbance on a Nanodrop 2000c. In regard to this clone: Its antigen has not been determined. The record has no base qualities; no much larger clone is one base away.

The TCR sequence derives from a man aged 18 to 35 in good health. Some clones in this sample may be carry-over from other donors' samples. Sequencing was carried out using naive CD4+ T cells from PBMCs. Per the publication, the cell subset or site label means: CD45RA+ positively selected. The chain employs TRBV4-2 and TRBJ2-5; the D gene assignment is perhaps TRBD1 or TRBD2, with each matching 5 bases. In nucleotide form, the sequence is TGTGCCAGCAGCCAAGATCTTGCTAGCCGGGGACGTAAAGAGACCCAGTACTTC. This gives the protein CASSQDLASRGRKETQYF.